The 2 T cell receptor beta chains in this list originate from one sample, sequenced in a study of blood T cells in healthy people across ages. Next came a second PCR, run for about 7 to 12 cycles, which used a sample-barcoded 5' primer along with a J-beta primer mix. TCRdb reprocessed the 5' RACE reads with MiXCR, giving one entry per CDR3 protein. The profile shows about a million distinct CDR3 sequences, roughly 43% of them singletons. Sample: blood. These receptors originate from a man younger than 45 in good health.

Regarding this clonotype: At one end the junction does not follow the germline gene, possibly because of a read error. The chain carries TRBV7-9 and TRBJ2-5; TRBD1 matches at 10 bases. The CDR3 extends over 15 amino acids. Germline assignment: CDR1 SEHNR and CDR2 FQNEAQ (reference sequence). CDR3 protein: CASSLGQGAPEAQYF. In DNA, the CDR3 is TGTGCCAGCAGCTTAGGACAGGGGGCTCCAGAGGCCCAGTACTTC.

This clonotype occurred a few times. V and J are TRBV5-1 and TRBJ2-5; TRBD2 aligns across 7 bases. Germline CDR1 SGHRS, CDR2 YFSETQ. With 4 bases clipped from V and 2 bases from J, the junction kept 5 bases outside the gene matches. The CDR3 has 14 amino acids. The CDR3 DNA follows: TGCGCCAGCAGCCACGCGGGAGCTCAAGAGACCCAGTACTTC. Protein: CASSHAGAQETQYF.